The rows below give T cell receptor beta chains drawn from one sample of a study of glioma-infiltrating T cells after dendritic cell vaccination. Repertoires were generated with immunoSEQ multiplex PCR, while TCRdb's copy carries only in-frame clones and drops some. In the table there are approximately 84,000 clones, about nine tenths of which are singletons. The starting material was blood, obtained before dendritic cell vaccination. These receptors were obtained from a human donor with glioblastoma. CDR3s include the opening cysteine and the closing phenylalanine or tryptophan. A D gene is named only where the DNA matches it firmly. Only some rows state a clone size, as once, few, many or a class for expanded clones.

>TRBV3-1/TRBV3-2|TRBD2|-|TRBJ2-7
CASGLAPYF
TGTGCCAGCGGACTAGCTCCGTACTTC
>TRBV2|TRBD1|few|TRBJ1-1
CASSDGRGLVNTEAFF
TGTGCCAGCAGTGACGGCAGGGGGCTAGTCAACACTGAAGCTTTCTTT
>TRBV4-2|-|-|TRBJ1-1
CASSQEGWGDTEAFF
TGTGCCAGCAGCCAAGAGGGGTGGGGGGACACTGAAGCTTTCTTT
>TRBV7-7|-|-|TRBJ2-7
CASSFKGGRGGGSGSYEQYF
TGTGCCAGCAGCTTTAAGGGTGGGCGGGGAGGAGGTAGTGGTTCCTACGAGCAGTACTTC
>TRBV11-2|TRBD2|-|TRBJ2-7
CASSLRISGLSSYEQYF
TGTGCCAGCAGCTTAAGAATTAGCGGGTTAAGCTCCTACGAGCAGTACTTC
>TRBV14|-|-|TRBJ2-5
CASSQVGGRGETQYF
TGTGCCAGCAGCCAAGTCGGGGGGCGCGGGGAGACCCAGTACTTC
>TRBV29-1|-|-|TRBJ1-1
CSVTKRLNTEAFF
TGCAGCGTTACCAAGAGGTTGAACACTGAAGCTTTCTTT
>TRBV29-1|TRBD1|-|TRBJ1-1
CKGQVNTEAFF
TGCAAGGGACAGGTTAACACTGAAGCTTTCTTT
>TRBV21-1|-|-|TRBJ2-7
CASLAGLWPPSYEQYF
TGTGCCAGCCTAGCGGGTCTCTGGCCCCCATCCTACGAGCAGTACTTC
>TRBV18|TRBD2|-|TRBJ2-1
CASSTTSGVWNEQFF
TGTGCCAGCTCAACGACTAGCGGGGTGTGGAATGAGCAGTTCTTC
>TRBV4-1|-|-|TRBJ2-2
CASSQDPTNTGELFF
TGCGCCAGCAGCCAAGATCCTACGAACACCGGGGAGCTGTTTTTT
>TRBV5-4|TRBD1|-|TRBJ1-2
CASSLNRGPYGYTF
TGTGCCAGCAGCCTCAACAGGGGGCCCTATGGCTACACCTTC
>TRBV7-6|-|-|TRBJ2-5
CASSLVTTSQETQYF
TGTGCCAGCAGCTTGGTCACGACTAGCCAAGAGACCCAGTACTTC
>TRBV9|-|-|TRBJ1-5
CASSAEGNSNQPQHF
TGTGCCAGCAGCGCCGAGGGTAATAGCAATCAGCCCCAGCATTTT
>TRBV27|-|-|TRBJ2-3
CASSPYRPSSTDTQYF
TGTGCCAGCAGTCCCTACAGACCCTCTAGCACAGATACGCAGTATTTT
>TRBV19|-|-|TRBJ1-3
CASSQNRNTIYF
TGTGCCAGTAGTCAGAACCGAAACACCATATATTTT
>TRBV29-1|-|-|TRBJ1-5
CSQARRTDQPQHF
TGCAGCCAGGCGAGAAGGACTGATCAGCCCCAGCATTTT
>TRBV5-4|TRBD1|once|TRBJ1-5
CASSLRGRGFYSNQPQHF
TGTGCCAGCAGTCTCCGAGGCAGGGGGTTTTATAGCAATCAGCCCCAGCATTTT
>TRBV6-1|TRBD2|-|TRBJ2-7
CASSEATSGTYEQYF
TGTGCCAGCAGTGAAGCCACTAGCGGAACCTACGAGCAGTACTTC
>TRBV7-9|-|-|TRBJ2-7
CASSLVGRPSYEQYF
TGTGCCAGCAGCTTAGTCGGCAGGCCTTCCTACGAGCAGTACTTC
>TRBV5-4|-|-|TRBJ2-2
CASSPRTGELFF
TGTGCCAGCAGCCCTAGGACCGGGGAGCTGTTTTTT
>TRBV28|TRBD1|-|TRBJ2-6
CASSSRDRVVSGANVLTF
TGTGCCAGCAGTTCGCGGGACAGGGTCGTCTCTGGGGCCAACGTCCTGACTTTC
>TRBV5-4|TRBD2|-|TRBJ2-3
CASSSGLAGVMAQYF
TGTGCCAGCAGCTCGGGACTAGCGGGAGTTATGGCGCAGTATTTT
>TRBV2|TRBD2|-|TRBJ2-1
CASSEWVVAGAYNEQFF
TGTGCCAGCAGTGAATGGGTGGTAGCGGGAGCCTACAATGAGCAGTTCTTC
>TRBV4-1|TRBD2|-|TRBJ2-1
CASSQTPDRAGLAGADNEQFF
TGCGCCAGCAGCCAAACCCCCGACAGAGCTGGACTAGCGGGAGCTGACAATGAGCAGTTCTTC
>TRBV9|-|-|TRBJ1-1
CASSVGRKNTEAFF
TGTGCCAGCAGCGTAGGGAGGAAGAACACTGAAGCTTTCTTT
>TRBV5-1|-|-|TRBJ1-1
CASSYMTELTEAFF
TGCGCCAGCAGCTACATGACAGAGCTCACTGAAGCTTTCTTT